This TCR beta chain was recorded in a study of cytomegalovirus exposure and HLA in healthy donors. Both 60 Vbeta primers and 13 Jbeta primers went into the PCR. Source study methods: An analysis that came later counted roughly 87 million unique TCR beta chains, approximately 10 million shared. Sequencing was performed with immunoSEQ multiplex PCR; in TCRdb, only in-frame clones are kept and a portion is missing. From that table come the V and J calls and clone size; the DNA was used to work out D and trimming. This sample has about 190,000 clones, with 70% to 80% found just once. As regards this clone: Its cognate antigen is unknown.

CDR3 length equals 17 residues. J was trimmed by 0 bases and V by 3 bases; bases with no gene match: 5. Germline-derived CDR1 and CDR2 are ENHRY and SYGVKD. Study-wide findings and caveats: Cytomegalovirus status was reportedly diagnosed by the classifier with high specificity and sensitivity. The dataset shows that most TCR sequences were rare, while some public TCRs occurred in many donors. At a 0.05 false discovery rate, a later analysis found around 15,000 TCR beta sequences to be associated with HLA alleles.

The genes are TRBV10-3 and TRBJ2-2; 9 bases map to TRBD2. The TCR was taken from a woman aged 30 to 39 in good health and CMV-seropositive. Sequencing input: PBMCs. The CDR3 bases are TGTGCCATCAGTGATACGGCGGGAGGGTCGAACACCGGGGAGCTGTTTTTT. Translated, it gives CAISDTAGGSNTGELFF.